This entry features one T cell receptor beta chain sequence. Its antigen remains unidentified. Unique molecular identifiers were attached to individual cDNA molecules. MiXCR, run by TCRdb on the 5' RACE reads, gives a single entry per CDR3 protein. The table has 95,000 to 120,000 distinct CDR3 sequences, 9% to 13% seen once; the top ten hold 3% to 3.5%. This CDR3 spans 11 amino acids. V was pared by 11 bases and J by 8 bases, with 15 bases between. Germline CDR1 is MDHEN and CDR2 is SYDVKM. This specimen belongs to a study of early T cells in non-severe SARS-CoV-2 infection. Study-level points and caveats: Reliance on VDJdb matching favored anti-spike CD8 responses; private and CD4 specificities were missed.

The gene calls are TRBV28 and TRBJ1-2; D possibly corresponds to TRBD1 (5 bases). The material sequenced was whole blood. The sequence derives from an adult who was a healthcare worker with PCR-confirmed SARS-CoV-2 infection or an uninfected control (not recorded which). In DNA form, the CDR3 reads TGTGCCGCGCTGGGGGGGAACGGCTACACCTTC. Protein product: CAALGGNGYTF.